The source of this T cell receptor beta chain is a study of tissue T cells after allogeneic stem cell transplantation. About this clone itself: The antigen remains undetermined. The gene symbols are mouse symbols.

Documented time point: mouse harvest day 7 after allogeneic transplant. The graft held 10^6 splenic CD5+ T cells and 10^7 T-cell-depleted bone marrow cells. This mouse GVHD model was MHC-mismatched B6 to BALB/c, profiled day 7 or 14. Survey-depth TCRbeta CDR3 sequencing reported V/J genes and productive frequencies. Sequencing used immunoSEQ multiplex PCR; TCRdb keeps in-frame clones, though not all of them. The sample includes 10,000 or so clones, about two fifths of them seen just once. Findings and limits, study-wide: Across patients, clones rarely overlapped, yet motif clusters were shared tissue-specifically. Anatomically similar tissues had similar TCR repertoires within each patient.

The material sequenced was skin. This TCR was sampled from a female BALB/c mouse given C57BL/6 T cells with graft-versus-host disease after an allogeneic hematopoietic cell transplant.

CDR3 sequence: CASSQGGGYAEQFF. The DNA read from the CDR3 is TGTGCTAGCAGTCAGGGGGGGGGCTATGCTGAGCAGTTC. The chain has TRBV21 and TRBJ2-1; 7 bases map to TRBD2. The missing CDR3 end, 1 residue past where the read stops, is filled in from the germline J gene. TRBV21 is noted as an ORF with a role that remains uncertain. V lost 3 bases to trimming and J lost 3 bases; unmatched junction nucleotides: 2. The CDR3 has 14 amino acids.